This TCR beta chain was documented in a study of Tregs in tolerant kidney transplant recipients. V was cut by 4 bases and J by 1 base, with 17 bases left in between. Per the germline V gene, CDR1 is ENHRY and CDR2 is SYGVKD. There are 17 residues in the CDR3. Sequencing was performed with immunoSEQ multiplex PCR; in TCRdb, only in-frame clones are kept and a portion is missing. The top ten clones hold over 0.45% of a sample with about 83,000 clones, more than 95% of them seen once. This clone was seen just once. The chain recombines TRBV10-3 with TRBJ2-1; the D gene is possibly TRBD1 (6 bases). This TCR was recovered from a human donor who received a combined kidney and bone marrow transplant. The specimen comprised CD4+ T cells from blood, sampled before the transplant. The CDR3 is CAISGDGQLGSYNEQFF. The CDR3 DNA sequence: TGTGCCATCAGTGGCGATGGACAGTTGGGATCCTACAATGAGCAGTTCTTC.